A selection of T cell receptor beta chains follows, all from one sample in a study of cytomegalovirus exposure and HLA in healthy donors. The table came from immunoSEQ multiplex PCR; TCRdb's copy has only in-frame clones and leaves some out. The data hold about 160,000 clones, with roughly 79% observed a single time. The sequenced sample consisted of PBMCs. Receptors were obtained from a man in his forties in good health and CMV-seronegative. CDR3s include the opening cysteine and the closing phenylalanine or tryptophan. Fields, in order: J gene, clone size, D gene, V gene, CDR3 length, CDR3 DNA, CDR3 protein. D genes are given only for firm matches. Expanded clones get a size class; other rows say once, few or many, or leave the size out.

j_call: TRBJ2-1
clone_size: -
d_call: -
v_call: TRBV6-5
cdr3_length: 14
cdr3_nt: TGTGCCAGCAGCCGCGGAACGGCGGGCAATGAGCAGTTCTTC
cdr3_aa: CASSRGTAGNEQFF

j_call: TRBJ2-3
clone_size: few
d_call: TRBD2
v_call: TRBV9
cdr3_length: 15
cdr3_nt: TGTGCCAGCAGCGTAGAGGGGACTAGCACCGATACGCAGTATTTT
cdr3_aa: CASSVEGTSTDTQYF

j_call: TRBJ1-4
clone_size: -
d_call: -
v_call: TRBV19
cdr3_length: 15
cdr3_nt: TGTGCCAGTAGTATCTCTGACATGGGGAGGGAAAAACTGTTTTTT
cdr3_aa: CASSISDMGREKLFF

j_call: TRBJ2-5
clone_size: -
d_call: -
v_call: TRBV30
cdr3_length: 13
cdr3_nt: TGTGCCTGGAGTAATACAGAAAAAGAGACCCAGTACTTC
cdr3_aa: CAWSNTEKETQYF

j_call: TRBJ1-4
clone_size: -
d_call: -
v_call: TRBV15
cdr3_length: 14
cdr3_nt: TGTGCCACCAGCAGAGGAATGGGAGGTGAAAAACTGTTTTTT
cdr3_aa: CATSRGMGGEKLFF

j_call: TRBJ2-3
clone_size: once
d_call: -
v_call: TRBV6-6
cdr3_length: 11
cdr3_nt: TGTGCCAGCACCGACAGGCAAGAGTCGTATTTT
cdr3_aa: CASTDRQESYF

j_call: TRBJ1-1
clone_size: -
d_call: -
v_call: TRBV7-3
cdr3_length: 12
cdr3_nt: TGTGCCAGCAGCTCGGGGGGAACTGAAGCTTTCTTT
cdr3_aa: CASSSGGTEAFF

j_call: TRBJ2-5
clone_size: -
d_call: -
v_call: TRBV4-1
cdr3_length: 15
cdr3_nt: TGCGCCAGCAGCCAAGTATTTACAGCCCAAGAGACCCAGTACTTC
cdr3_aa: CASSQVFTAQETQYF

j_call: TRBJ2-1
clone_size: -
d_call: -
v_call: TRBV12-5
cdr3_length: 13
cdr3_nt: TGTGCTAGTGGTTTTGGGACTGGGGGTGAGCAGTTCTTC
cdr3_aa: CASGFGTGGEQFF

j_call: TRBJ2-7
clone_size: -
d_call: TRBD1
v_call: TRBV29-1
cdr3_length: 14
cdr3_nt: TGCAGCGCCATATCGGACAGGGTCTCCTACGAGCAGTACTTC
cdr3_aa: CSAISDRVSYEQYF

j_call: TRBJ1-1
clone_size: -
d_call: -
v_call: TRBV7-9
cdr3_length: 14
cdr3_nt: TGTGCCAGCAGCTTAGGGGGAAGGGAGACTGAAGCTTTCTTT
cdr3_aa: CASSLGGRETEAFF

j_call: TRBJ2-6
clone_size: -
d_call: -
v_call: TRBV6-1
cdr3_length: 13
cdr3_nt: TGTGCCAGCATTTATACTGGGGCCAACGTCCTGACTTTC
cdr3_aa: CASIYTGANVLTF

j_call: TRBJ2-1
clone_size: -
d_call: TRBD2
v_call: TRBV6-6
cdr3_length: 16
cdr3_nt: TGTGCCAGCAGGGGAACAGCGGGAGTTCGGAACAATGAGCAGTTCTTC
cdr3_aa: CASRGTAGVRNNEQFF

j_call: TRBJ2-3
clone_size: -
d_call: -
v_call: TRBV7-6
cdr3_length: 14
cdr3_nt: TGTGCCAGCAGCCTAGGGGGAGGGAGAGATACGCAGTATTTT
cdr3_aa: CASSLGGGRDTQYF

j_call: TRBJ1-5
clone_size: medium-sized
d_call: -
v_call: TRBV7-3
cdr3_length: 14
cdr3_nt: TGTGCCAGCAGCTTAACCGCAGGTGGCCAGCCCCAGCATTTT
cdr3_aa: CASSLTAGGQPQHF

j_call: TRBJ1-5
clone_size: few
d_call: TRBD1
v_call: TRBV7-2
cdr3_length: 16
cdr3_nt: TGTGCCAGCAGCCTAGGACAGGGTGTTAGCAATCAGCCCCAGCATTTT
cdr3_aa: CASSLGQGVSNQPQHF

j_call: TRBJ2-7
clone_size: -
d_call: TRBD2
v_call: TRBV6-6
cdr3_length: 15
cdr3_nt: TGTGCCAGCAGTTCCCCAGGGACTAGCTATAGCGAGCAGTACTTC
cdr3_aa: CASSSPGTSYSEQYF

j_call: TRBJ2-7
clone_size: -
d_call: TRBD1
v_call: TRBV5-5
cdr3_length: 13
cdr3_nt: TGTGCCAGCAGCCTTGACAGGGGCTACGAGCAGTACTTC
cdr3_aa: CASSLDRGYEQYF

j_call: TRBJ2-3
clone_size: -
d_call: TRBD1
v_call: TRBV19
cdr3_length: 16
cdr3_nt: TGTGCCAGTAGTAGCCGGGGGACAGGGAGCGCAGATACGCAGTATTTT
cdr3_aa: CASSSRGTGSADTQYF

j_call: TRBJ2-5
clone_size: -
d_call: TRBD2
v_call: TRBV15
cdr3_length: 14
cdr3_nt: TGTGCCACCAGCAGTAGCGGGAGGGGGGAGACCCAGTACTTC
cdr3_aa: CATSSSGRGETQYF

j_call: TRBJ2-7
clone_size: -
d_call: TRBD1
v_call: TRBV11-2
cdr3_length: 17
cdr3_nt: TGTGCCAGCAGCTCGATCTCTGGGGACAGGGGTAGGTACGAGCAGTACTTC
cdr3_aa: CASSSISGDRGRYEQYF

j_call: TRBJ1-5
clone_size: -
d_call: -
v_call: TRBV30
cdr3_length: 14
cdr3_nt: TGTGCCTGGAGTGAAGGGGTTGGCAATCAGCCCCAGCATTTT
cdr3_aa: CAWSEGVGNQPQHF

j_call: TRBJ2-2
clone_size: once
d_call: TRBD1
v_call: TRBV19
cdr3_length: 13
cdr3_nt: TGTGCCAGTTCGACAGGGCAAGGCGGGGAGCTGTTTTTT
cdr3_aa: CASSTGQGGELFF

j_call: TRBJ1-2
clone_size: -
d_call: TRBD1
v_call: TRBV9
cdr3_length: 14
cdr3_nt: TGTGCCAGCAGCGTATCGGGGACAGTGTTTAGCTACACCTTC
cdr3_aa: CASSVSGTVFSYTF

j_call: TRBJ1-2
clone_size: -
d_call: TRBD1
v_call: TRBV5-1
cdr3_length: 15
cdr3_nt: TGCGCCAGCAGCTTGGGGGACAGGGGGGGCAATGGCTACGCCTTC
cdr3_aa: CASSLGDRGGNGYAF

j_call: TRBJ2-2
clone_size: -
d_call: -
v_call: TRBV6-6
cdr3_length: 14
cdr3_nt: TGTGCCAGCAGCGACAGGACGAACACCGGGGAGCTGTTTTTT
cdr3_aa: CASSDRTNTGELFF